This entry features one TCR beta chain sequence. Antigen unknown. TCRdb ran MiXCR on the reads and lists one entry per CDR3 protein. This sample has fewer than 850,000 distinct CDR3 sequences, with almost 30% found just once. Germline lookup yields CDR1 MNHEY and CDR2 SVGAGI. The length of the CDR3 is 13 residues. Trimming took off 8 bases at V and 0 bases at J, with 7 bases between the two ends. This sample was included in a study of T cell repertoires in cytomegalovirus infection. Turning to the study itself: HLA-B-restricted CMV epitopes that are well studied, plus recently identified HLA-C-restricted ones, were used by the study. CMV infection and matching HLA type were both indicated by public TCR beta signatures.

Study-level points and caveats: Identification of carriers of CMV plus the relevant HLA was performed using cumulative public TCR beta family frequency. Within the response measured ex vivo, HLA-C-restricted CMV-specific TCR beta clonotypes were dominant.

This receptor was obtained from a human donor in good health (CMV status not recorded). Some clones in this sample may be carry-over from other donors' samples. The chain links TRBV6-5 to TRBJ2-2; no definite D call. This specimen consisted of cultured CD8+ T cells from PBMCs, obtained from culture after CMV antigen stimulation. CDR3 DNA: TGTGCCAGCGCCACCACGAACACCGGGGAGCTGTTTTTT. Protein product: CASATTNTGELFF.